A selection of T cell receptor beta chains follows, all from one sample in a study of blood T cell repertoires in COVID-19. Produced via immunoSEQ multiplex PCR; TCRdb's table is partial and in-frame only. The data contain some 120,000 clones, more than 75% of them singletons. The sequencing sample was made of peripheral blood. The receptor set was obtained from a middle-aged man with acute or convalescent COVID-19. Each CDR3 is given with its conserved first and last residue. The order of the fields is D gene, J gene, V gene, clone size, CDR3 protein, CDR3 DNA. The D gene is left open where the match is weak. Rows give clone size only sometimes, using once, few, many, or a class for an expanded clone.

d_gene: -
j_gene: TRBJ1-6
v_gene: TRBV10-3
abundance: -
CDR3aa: CAISEGQYNSPLHF
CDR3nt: TGTGCCATCAGTGAAGGACAGTATAATTCACCCCTCCACTTT

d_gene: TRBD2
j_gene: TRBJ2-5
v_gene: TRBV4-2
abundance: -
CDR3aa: CASSQMTSGEETQYF
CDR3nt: TGTGCCAGCAGCCAAATGACTAGCGGGGAAGAGACCCAGTACTTC

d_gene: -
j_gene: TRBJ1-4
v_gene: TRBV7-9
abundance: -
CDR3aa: CASSLAVGANEKLFF
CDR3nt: TGTGCCAGCAGCTTAGCGGTAGGGGCTAATGAAAAACTGTTTTTT

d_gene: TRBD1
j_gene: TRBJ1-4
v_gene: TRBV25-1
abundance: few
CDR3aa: CASSDGQGAGKLFF
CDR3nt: TGTGCCAGCAGTGATGGGCAGGGGGCCGGAAAACTGTTTTTT

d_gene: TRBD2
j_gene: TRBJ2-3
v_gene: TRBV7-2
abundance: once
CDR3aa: CASSLASGLSSTDTQYF
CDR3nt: TGTGCCAGCAGCTTAGCTAGCGGGTTATCTAGCACAGATACGCAGTATTTT

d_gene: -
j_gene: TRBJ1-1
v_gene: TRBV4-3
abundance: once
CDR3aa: CASSQESFFEAFF
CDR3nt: TGCGCCAGCAGCCAAGAGTCTTTTTTTGAAGCTTTCTTT

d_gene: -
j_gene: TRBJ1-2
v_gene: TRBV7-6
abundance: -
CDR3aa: CASSLEAGSLHGYTF
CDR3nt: TGTGCCAGCAGCTTAGAAGCGGGGTCATTGCATGGCTACACCTTC

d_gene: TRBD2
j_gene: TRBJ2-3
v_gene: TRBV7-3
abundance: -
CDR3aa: CASSLTGRADTQYF
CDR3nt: TGTGCCAGCAGCTTAACGGGGAGGGCAGATACGCAGTATTTT

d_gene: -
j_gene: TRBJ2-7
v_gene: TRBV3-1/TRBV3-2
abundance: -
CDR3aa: CATGMQLRPGF
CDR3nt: TGTGCCACCGGAATGCAGTTGCGGCCGGGGTTC

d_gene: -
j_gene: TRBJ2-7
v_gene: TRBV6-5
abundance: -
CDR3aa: CASSYGTTYEQYF
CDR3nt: TGTGCCAGCAGTTACGGGACAACCTACGAGCAGTACTTC

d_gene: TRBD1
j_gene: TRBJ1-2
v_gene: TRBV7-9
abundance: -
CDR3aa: CASSRQGIGYTF
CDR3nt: TGTGCCAGCAGTCGACAGGGGATTGGCTACACCTTC

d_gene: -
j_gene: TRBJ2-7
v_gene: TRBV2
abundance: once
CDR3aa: CASSGLNRGLPYEQYF
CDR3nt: TGTGCCAGCAGTGGTCTCAACAGGGGACTTCCCTACGAGCAGTACTTC

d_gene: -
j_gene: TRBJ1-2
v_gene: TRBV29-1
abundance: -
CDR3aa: CSVATGNYGYTF
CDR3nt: TGCAGCGTTGCCACAGGGAACTATGGCTACACCTTC

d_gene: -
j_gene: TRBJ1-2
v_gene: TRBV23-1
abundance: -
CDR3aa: CASSQNSDSLNYGYTF
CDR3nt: TGCGCCAGCAGCCAAAATTCGGACAGTCTTAACTATGGCTACACCTTC

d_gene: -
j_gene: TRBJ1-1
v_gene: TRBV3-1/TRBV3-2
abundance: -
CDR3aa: CASSQARGGYMNTEAFF
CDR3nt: TGTGCCAGCAGCCAAGCTCGGGGGGGTTACATGAACACTGAAGCTTTCTTT

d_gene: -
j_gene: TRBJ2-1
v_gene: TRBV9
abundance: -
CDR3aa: CASSAWTVDEQFF
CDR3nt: TGTGCCAGCAGCGCATGGACAGTTGATGAGCAGTTCTTC

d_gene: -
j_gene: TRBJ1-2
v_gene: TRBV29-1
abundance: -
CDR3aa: CSVTGRVNYGYTF
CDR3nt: TGCAGCGTTACAGGAAGAGTCAACTATGGCTACACCTTC

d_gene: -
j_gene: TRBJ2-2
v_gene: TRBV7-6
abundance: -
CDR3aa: CASSLVSGGAVTGELFF
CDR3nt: TGTGCCAGCAGCTTGGTTTCTGGGGGCGCGGTCACCGGGGAGCTGTTTTTT

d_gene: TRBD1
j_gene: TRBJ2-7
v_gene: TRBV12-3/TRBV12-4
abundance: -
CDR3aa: CASSRGQGYEQYF
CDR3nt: TGTGCCAGCAGTCGCGGACAGGGCTACGAGCAGTACTTC

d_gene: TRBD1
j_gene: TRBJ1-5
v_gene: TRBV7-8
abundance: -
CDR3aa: CASSHDRAQPQHF
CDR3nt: TGTGCCAGCAGCCATGACAGGGCTCAGCCCCAGCATTTT

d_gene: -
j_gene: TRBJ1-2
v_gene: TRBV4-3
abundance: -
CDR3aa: CASSGGVAGAGGYTF
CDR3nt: TGCGCCAGCAGCGGGGGGGTGGCAGGGGCAGGAGGCTACACCTTC

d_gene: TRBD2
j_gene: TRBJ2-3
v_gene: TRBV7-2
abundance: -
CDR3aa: CASSLAGTRGSDTQYF
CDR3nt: TGTGCCAGCAGCTTGGCTGGGACTAGGGGCTCAGATACGCAGTATTTT

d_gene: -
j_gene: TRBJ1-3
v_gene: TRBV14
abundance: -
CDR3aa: CASSQRAFSFSGNTIYF
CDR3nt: TGTGCCAGCAGCCAACGCGCCTTCTCGTTCTCTGGAAACACCATATATTTT

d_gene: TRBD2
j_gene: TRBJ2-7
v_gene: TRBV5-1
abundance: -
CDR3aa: CASSSRPSGPTYEQYF
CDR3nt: TGCGCCAGCAGCTCAAGGCCTAGCGGACCTACCTACGAGCAGTACTTC

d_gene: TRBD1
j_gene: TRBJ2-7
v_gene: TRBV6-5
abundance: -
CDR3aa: CASLRSQGVLYEQYF
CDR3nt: TGTGCCAGCCTCAGGAGTCAGGGGGTCCTCTACGAGCAGTACTTC

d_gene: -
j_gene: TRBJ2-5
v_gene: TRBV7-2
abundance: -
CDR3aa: CASSPTAGDETQYF
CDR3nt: TGTGCCAGCAGCCCCACGGCGGGCGACGAGACCCAGTACTTC

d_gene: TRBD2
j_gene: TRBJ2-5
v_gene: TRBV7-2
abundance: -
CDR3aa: CASSPGLARETQYF
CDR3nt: TGTGCCAGCAGCCCGGGACTAGCTAGAGAGACCCAGTACTTC

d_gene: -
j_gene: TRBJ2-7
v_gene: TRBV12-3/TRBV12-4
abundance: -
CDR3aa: CASKDSSYEQYF
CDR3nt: TGTGCCAGCAAGGACAGCTCCTACGAGCAGTACTTC

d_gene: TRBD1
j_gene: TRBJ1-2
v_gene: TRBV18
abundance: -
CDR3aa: CASSLRQGEDGYTF
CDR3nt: TGTGCCAGCTCACTTCGACAGGGGGAGGATGGCTACACCTTC

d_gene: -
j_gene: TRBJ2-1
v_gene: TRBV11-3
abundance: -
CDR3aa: CASSLAPRDEQFF
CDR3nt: TGTGCCAGCAGCTTGGCGCCTAGAGATGAGCAGTTCTTC

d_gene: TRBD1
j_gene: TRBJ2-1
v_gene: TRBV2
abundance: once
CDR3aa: CASSPGGNEQFF
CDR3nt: TGTGCCAGCAGTCCAGGGGGAAATGAGCAGTTCTTC

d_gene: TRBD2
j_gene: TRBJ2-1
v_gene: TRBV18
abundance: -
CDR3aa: CASSPGTSGYNEQFF
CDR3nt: TGTGCCAGCTCACCAGGGACTAGCGGTTACAATGAGCAGTTCTTC

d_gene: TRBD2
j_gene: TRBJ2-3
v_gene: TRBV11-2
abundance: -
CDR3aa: CASSLTGGPTDTQYF
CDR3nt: TGTGCCAGCAGCTTAACGGGGGGGCCCACAGATACGCAGTATTTT

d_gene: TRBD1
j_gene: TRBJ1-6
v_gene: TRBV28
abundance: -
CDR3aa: CASRGTQRTGYNSPLHF
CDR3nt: TGTGCCAGCAGAGGGACACAGCGGACAGGATATAATTCACCCCTCCACTTT

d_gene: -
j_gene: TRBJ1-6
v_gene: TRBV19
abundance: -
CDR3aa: CASRGRAGPLHF
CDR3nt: TGTGCCAGTAGAGGGCGCGCAGGGCCCCTCCACTTT

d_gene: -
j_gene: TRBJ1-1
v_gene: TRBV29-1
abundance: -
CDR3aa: CSVGVGGWTEAFF
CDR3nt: TGCAGCGTGGGGGTTGGGGGGTGGACTGAAGCTTTCTTT

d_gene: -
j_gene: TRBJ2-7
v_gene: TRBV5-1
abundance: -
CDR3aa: CASRHTGSEQYF
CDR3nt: TGCGCCAGCAGGCATACAGGGTCCGAGCAGTACTTC

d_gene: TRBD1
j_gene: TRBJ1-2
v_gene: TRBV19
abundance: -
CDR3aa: CASSLSGTGFYGYTF
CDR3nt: TGTGCCAGTAGTCTCTCCGGGACAGGGTTTTATGGCTACACCTTC

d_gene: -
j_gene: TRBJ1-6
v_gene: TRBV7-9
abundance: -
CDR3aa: CASSSTGRNSPLHF
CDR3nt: TGTGCCAGCAGCTCAACAGGGCGGAATTCACCCCTCCACTTT

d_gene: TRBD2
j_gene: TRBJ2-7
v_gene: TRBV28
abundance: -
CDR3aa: CASSGGPLAGGIGDEQYF
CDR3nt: TGTGCCAGCAGTGGAGGCCCGCTAGCGGGAGGGATTGGGGACGAGCAGTACTTC

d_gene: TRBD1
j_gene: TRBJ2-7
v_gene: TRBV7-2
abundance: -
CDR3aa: CASRPPSDRGFNEQYF
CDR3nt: TGTGCCAGCAGGCCCCCCTCGGACAGGGGGTTCAACGAGCAGTACTTC

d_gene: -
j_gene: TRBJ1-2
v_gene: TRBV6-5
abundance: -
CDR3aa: CASSSLQGGGYTF
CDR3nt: TGTGCCAGCAGTTCCCTACAGGGAGGGGGCTACACCTTC

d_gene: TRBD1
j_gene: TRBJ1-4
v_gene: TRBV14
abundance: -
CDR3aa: CASSQYRGQGEKLFF
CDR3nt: TGTGCCAGCAGCCAGTACAGGGGGCAGGGTGAAAAACTGTTTTTT

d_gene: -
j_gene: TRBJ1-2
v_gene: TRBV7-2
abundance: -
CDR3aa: CASSPFRVANYGYTF
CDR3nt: TGTGCCAGCAGCCCTTTCAGGGTAGCTAACTATGGCTACACCTTC